The present T cell receptor beta chain was sequenced within a study of CXCR3-negative and CXCR3-positive naive CD8 T cells. Study-wide context: The dataset comprises about 150 million TRB reads in total, with about 1.5 +/- 0.3 million reads per library.

The authors prepared UMI-labeled TRB cDNA libraries by 5' RACE. With the 5' RACE reads reprocessed, TCRdb shows one record per CDR3 protein and no DNA. The repertoire shows 80,000 to 100,000 distinct CDR3 sequences; the top ten hold 0.7% to 1%. Germline V lookup: CDR1 MDHEN, CDR2 SYDVKM. The CDR3 is 16 amino acids. Study results and limitations: Memory CD8+ cells had much lower diversity, and both naive subsets had comparably high diversity. Greater hydrophobicity was found in TRB CDR3s of CXCR3-positive naive cells than of CXCR3-negative naive cells.

Details on this clonotype: Its matching antigen is unknown.

This clonotype was sampled from a human donor in good health. Some clones in this sample may be carry-over from other donors' samples. The chain links TRBV28 to TRBJ2-3; TCRdb lists TRBD2, though no DNA is available to test this call. Sample: naive CXCR3+ CD8+ T cells from blood. Subset described: CD45RO-CCR7+CD27+CD95- naive CD8+ T cells expressing CXCR3 (TNR3+). The CDR3 spells CASSLLAGDGEDTQYF.